Listed below are T cell receptor beta chains from one sample, sequenced in a study of blood T cell repertoires in COVID-19. Only in-frame clones appear in the TCRdb table, and some are missing; sequencing was by immunoSEQ multiplex PCR. The sample lists more than 45,000 clones, roughly 79% seen once, with 4.9% in the top ten. The sequencing input was peripheral blood. Receptors originate from a human donor in a cohort sampled during active COVID-19. CDR3s include the opening cysteine and the closing phenylalanine or tryptophan. A D gene is named only where the DNA matches it firmly. The size entry is marked missing in some rows and otherwise reads once, few, many or a size class.

abundance	d_gene	v_gene	j_gene	CDR3nt	CDR3aa
.	TRBD1	TRBV5-1	TRBJ1-1	TGCGCCAGCAGCTACGGGACAGCCAACACTGAAGCTTTCTTT	CASSYGTANTEAFF
.	TRBD2	TRBV6-6	TRBJ2-7	TGTGCCAGCAGCCGAAATACCGGGACTAGCGGCTCCTACGAGCAGTACTTC	CASSRNTGTSGSYEQYF
.	.	TRBV18	TRBJ2-6	TGTGCCAGCTCTTTAAGGGGTGCTGGGGCCAACGTCCTGACTTTC	CASSLRGAGANVLTF
.	.	TRBV2	TRBJ1-5	TGTGCCAGCAGTGGCATTGGCAGCAATCAGCCCCAGCATTTT	CASSGIGSNQPQHF
.	.	TRBV12-3/TRBV12-4	TRBJ2-7	TGTGCCAGCAGTTTATGGCAGGTCTACGAGCAGTACTTC	CASSLWQVYEQYF
.	TRBD1	TRBV27	TRBJ2-3	TGTGCCAGCAGCGACAGGGACCTCACAGATACGCAGTATTTT	CASSDRDLTDTQYF
.	.	TRBV7-3	TRBJ2-5	TGTGCCAGCAGCTTAACGGGAGCCTCAAGAGAGACCCAGTACTTC	CASSLTGASRETQYF
.	.	TRBV4-3	TRBJ2-7	TGCGCCAGCAGCCAAGGGACAGATACCTACGAGCAGTACTTC	CASSQGTDTYEQYF
once	.	TRBV3-1/TRBV3-2	TRBJ2-1	TGTGCCAGCATGGGCAGTTTTTACAATGAGCAGTTCTTC	CASMGSFYNEQFF
.	.	TRBV4-1	TRBJ1-2	TGCGCCAGCAGCCCGGTGGTTCCAGGGCCCTTTGAGGGCTACACCTTC	CASSPVVPGPFEGYTF
.	.	TRBV7-9	TRBJ2-7	TGTGCCAGCAGGCCTCCCAGCTCCTACGAGCAGTACTTC	CASRPPSSYEQYF
few	.	TRBV7-9	TRBJ2-2	TGTGCCAGCAGCCGAACAGGGCCCGGGGAGCTGTTTTTT	CASSRTGPGELFF
.	.	TRBV10-1	TRBJ2-3	TGCGCCAGCAGTGAGTTAGGAGCCGGGGTCCTAGCAACAGATACGCAGTATTTT	CASSELGAGVLATDTQYF
.	TRBD1	TRBV28	TRBJ1-2	TGTGCCAGCAATCCGGGGGACAGAAACCCCTTCTATGGCTACACCTTC	CASNPGDRNPFYGYTF
.	.	TRBV30	TRBJ1-6	TGTGCCTGGACTCCCGTCGGGGGTTCCGTTCTTTTGTCTAATTCACCCCTCCACTTT	CAWTPVGGSVLLSNSPLHF
.	.	TRBV3-1/TRBV3-2	TRBJ1-1	TGTGCCAGCAGCCTTACTCTGAACACTGAAGCTTTCTTT	CASSLTLNTEAFF
few	.	TRBV10-3	TRBJ2-7	TGTGCCATCAGTGAGGCCAGTGCCTACGAGCAGTACTTC	CAISEASAYEQYF
.	.	TRBV10-2	TRBJ2-7	TGCGCCAGCAGTGAGTCGGGACACTACGAGCAGTACTTC	CASSESGHYEQYF
.	TRBD1	TRBV2	TRBJ1-5	TGTGCCAGCAGGCTGAGGACAGGTAGTCAGCCCCAGCATTTT	CASRLRTGSQPQHF
few	.	TRBV3-1/TRBV3-2	TRBJ1-2	TGTGCCAGCAGCCAGCATGTGGGGGGAGGGGCAGCTAATGGCTACACCTTC	CASSQHVGGGAANGYTF
few	.	TRBV6-2/TRBV6-3	TRBJ2-7	TGTGCCAGCAGTGTGATAGCGGCCTACGAGCAGTACTTC	CASSVIAAYEQYF
.	TRBD2	TRBV5-1	TRBJ2-5	TGCGCCAGCAGGCAGGGACAGGGAGGACTAGCGGGAACTTCTGAGACCCAGTACTTC	CASRQGQGGLAGTSETQYF
.	.	TRBV18	TRBJ2-1	TGTGCCAGCTCACTTCTAGGAGATGAGCAGTTCTTC	CASSLLGDEQFF
.	.	TRBV4-1	TRBJ1-5	TGCGCCAGCAGCCAAGGTCTGGGAGCTAATAGCAATCAGCCCCAGCATTTT	CASSQGLGANSNQPQHF
.	.	TRBV9	TRBJ2-7	TGTGCCAGCAGTAGCTATAGTGAGACCTACGAGCAGTACTTC	CASSSYSETYEQYF
.	.	TRBV12-3/TRBV12-4	TRBJ1-1	TGTGCCAGCAGGCAGGGGAACACTGAAGCTTTCTTT	CASRQGNTEAFF
.	TRBD1	TRBV5-1	TRBJ1-2	TGCGCCAGCAGCCGGGACAGACCCTATGGCTACACCTTC	CASSRDRPYGYTF
.	TRBD1	TRBV18	TRBJ1-5	TGTGCCAGCTCACCACCGGGACAGCGAGGGGTGCAGCCCCAGCATTTT	CASSPPGQRGVQPQHF
.	.	TRBV4-1	TRBJ2-7	TGCGCCAGCAGCCAAGAAGGGGCGGGGGCGCGAGAGCAGTACTTC	CASSQEGAGAREQYF
.	.	TRBV5-4	TRBJ1-3	TGTGCCAGCAGCTTTCTTGGAGGCTCTGGAAACACCATATATTTT	CASSFLGGSGNTIYF
few	TRBD1	TRBV6-5	TRBJ1-2	TGTGCCAGCAGTTACTCGAGGACAGGGCCTAACTATGGCTACACCTTC	CASSYSRTGPNYGYTF
.	.	TRBV3-1/TRBV3-2	TRBJ2-7	TGTGCCAGCAGCAAACAGGGTAAAGAGTTCGACGAGCAGTACTTC	CASSKQGKEFDEQYF
.	.	TRBV28	TRBJ2-6	TGTGCCTCGGAGTCTGGGGCCAACGTCCTGACTTTC	CASESGANVLTF
.	TRBD2	TRBV5-1	TRBJ2-7	TGCGCCAGCAGCAAGGGACTAGCGGGAGGGCCTTTTGAAGAGCAGTACTTC	CASSKGLAGGPFEEQYF
.	.	TRBV2	TRBJ2-7	TGTGCCAGCAGTGACGAGCAGGCGCTGCAGTACTTC	CASSDEQALQYF
.	TRBD2	TRBV6-2/TRBV6-3	TRBJ2-7	TGTGCCAGCAGTTACGGGCTAGCGGACTACGAGCAGTACTTC	CASSYGLADYEQYF
few	.	TRBV5-1	TRBJ2-7	TGCGCCAGCAGCTTTACACCTTCCTACGAGCAGTACTTC	CASSFTPSYEQYF
.	TRBD1	TRBV29-1	TRBJ1-4	TGCAGCGTTGAAGGACAGGGGGAAATGTTTTTT	CSVEGQGEMFF
.	.	TRBV7-2	TRBJ1-1	TGTGCCAGCAGCTTGTTGACATTGGGGAACACTGAAGCTTTCTTT	CASSLLTLGNTEAFF
.	TRBD1	TRBV6-5	TRBJ2-7	TGTGCCAGCCAAGGACAGGGAGAGCAGCAGTACTTC	CASQGQGEQQYF
.	.	TRBV18	TRBJ2-7	TGTGCCAGCTCAACTCTTTCCTACGAGCAGTACTTC	CASSTLSYEQYF
.	.	TRBV9	TRBJ1-2	TGTGCCAGCAGCGTAGGAGACTATGGCTACACCTTC	CASSVGDYGYTF
.	.	TRBV18	TRBJ1-1	TGTGCCAGCTCTACAGGGTGGGCGGCTTTAACTGGTGAAGCTTTCTTT	CASSTGWAALTGEAFF
.	.	TRBV5-1	TRBJ1-2	TGCGCCAGCAGGCGGGGGGGATCTAACTATGGCTACACCTTC	CASRRGGSNYGYTF